These 27 T cell receptor beta chains share one sample of origin, sequenced in a study of cytomegalovirus exposure and HLA in healthy donors (dated by TCRdb to the late 2010s). The library was prepared using the immunoSEQ multiplex PCR assay. A mixture of 60 forward primers for TCR Vbeta segments and 13 reverse primers for TCR Jbeta segments was used in the multiplex PCR. The immuneACCESS repertoire file appears here via TCRdb, limited to in-frame rearrangements. These files lack a portion of the clones; in checked studies, under half of the deficit traces to unresolved V genes, and the cause of the others is not known. Across this sample there are roughly 200,000 clones, with 77% seen only once. The top ten clonotypes cover 3% to 4.5% of the sample. The sample consisted of PBMCs. These receptors were taken from a woman aged 60-75 years in good health and CMV-seropositive.

This chain uses TRBV29-1 with TRBJ2-5, with D uncertain. This CDR3 is 11 amino acids long. Germline CDR1 reads SQVTM; CDR2 reads ANQGSEA. V lost 4 bases, J lost 3 bases, and 6 bases lay in between. The CDR3 protein is CSVAPEETQYF. The CDR3 region has the DNA TGCAGCGTTGCCCCCGAAGAGACCCAGTACTTC. The whole variable domain, remainder taken from reference TRBV29-1 and TRBJ2-5, is SAVISQKPSRDICQRGTSLTIQCQVDSQVTMMFWYRQQPGQSLTLIATANQGSEATYESGFVIDKFPISRPNLTFSTLTVSNMSPEDSSIYLCSVAPEETQYFGPGTRLLVL.

CDR3 in amino acids: CATGQGAWADTQYF. CDR3 coding DNA: TGTGCCACCGGACAGGGGGCTTGGGCAGATACGCAGTATTTT. The rearrangement links TRBV9 to TRBJ2-3; 11 positions match TRBD1. CDR1 is SGDLS, CDR2 YYNGEE, per germline. With V trimmed by 9 bases and J by 4 bases, 7 bases remained unmatched. CDR3 length equals 14 residues.

The chain employs TRBV5-6 and TRBJ1-5; no reliable D call. V dropped 4 bases and J dropped 7 bases, with 12 bases sitting between them. CDR1 and CDR2 (germline): SGHDT, YYEEEE. This CDR3 is built from 13 residues. This chain's CDR3 is CASSAGLLQPQHF. DNA of the CDR3: TGTGCCAGCAGCGCCGGACTGCTCCAGCCCCAGCATTTT.

This rearrangement joins TRBV7-7 to TRBJ2-3; 13 nucleotides line up with TRBD2. CDR3 length: 20 residues. The germline V gene encodes CDR1 SSHAT and CDR2 FNYEAQ (reference sequence). The ends lost 5 bases at V and 1 base at J; junction bases unmatched: 15. The CDR3 loop reads CASSRPGLAGNGDGTDTQYF. The CDR3 nucleotides read TGTGCCAGCAGCCGCCCGGGACTAGCGGGAAATGGGGATGGCACAGATACGCAGTATTTT.

The rearrangement uses TRBV18 and TRBJ1-1; 7 bases are shared with TRBD1. Germline V gene sequence: CDR1 KGHSH, CDR2 LQKENI. CDR3 size: 16 residues. The J segment lost 3 bases and the V segment lost 6 bases, leaving 13 bases of the junction unmatched. CDR3 amino acids: CASSRDSLSLHTEAFF. Written as DNA, the CDR3 is TGTGCCAGCTCCCGGGACAGCCTCTCCCTCCACACTGAAGCTTTCTTT.

This clone was observed a handful of times. The chain has TRBV28 and TRBJ2-1; tentatively, D is TRBD2 (6 bases). This CDR3 is built from 15 residues. The V end was cut by 6 bases, the J end by 5 bases, with 17 bases between. In germline, CDR1 is MDHEN, CDR2 SYDVKM. The CDR3 region is CASRSPGLRDNEQFF. CDR3 nucleotide sequence: TGTGCCAGCAGGTCCCCGGGACTCCGGGACAATGAGCAGTTCTTC.

Details on this clone: Germline and junction disagree at one end, which may indicate a read error. The genes are TRBV7-2 and TRBJ2-6; D may be TRBD2 (6 bases). CDR3 length: 18 residues. CDR1 is SGHTA and CDR2 is FQGNSA in the germline V gene. In nucleotides, the CDR3 is TGTGCCAGCAGCTTAGTTAGCGGAGGCCTCTCTGGGGCCAACGGCCTGACTTTC. It is translated as CASSLVSGGLSGANGLTF. Drawing the rest from reference TRBV7-2 and TRBJ2-6, the complete variable domain is GAGVSQSPSNKVTEKGKDVELRCDPISGHTALYWYRQSLGQGLEFLIYFQGNSAPDKSGLPSDRFSAERTGGSVSTLTIQRTQQEDSAVYLCASSLVSGGLSGANGLTFGAGSRLTVL.

The chain employs TRBV7-9 and TRBJ1-4; a weak D match, TRBD1 (6 bases). The V end was cut by 5 bases, the J end by 10 bases, with 17 bases between. The CDR3 runs 14 residues. In germline, CDR1 is SEHNR, CDR2 FQNEAQ (reference sequence). CDR3 nucleotides: TGTGCCAGCAGCCCCTCGGGGGCGGGGGGAAAACTGTTTTTT. It codes for CASSPSGAGGKLFF.

The V call is TRBV30, the J call TRBJ1-1; 7 nucleotides agree with TRBD1. V was pared by 3 bases and J by 5 bases, with 12 bases of the junction left unmatched. The germline V gene encodes CDR1 GTSNPN and CDR2 SVGIG (reference sequence). This CDR3 contains 15 residues. DNA for the CDR3: TGTGCCTGGAGGCGGGGGGAGGGGGCGCCGACTGAAGCTTTCTTT. Encoded protein: CAWRRGEGAPTEAFF. Looking up the rest from reference TRBV30 and TRBJ1-1 gives the full variable domain: SQTIHQWPATLVQPVGSPLSLECTVEGTSNPNLYWYRQAAGRGLQLLFYSVGIGQISSEVPQNLSASRPQDRQFILSSKKLLLSDSGFYLCAWRRGEGAPTEAFFGQGTRLTVV.

The rearrangement uses TRBV30 and TRBJ2-2, with D hard to call. The V end was cut by 1 base, the J end by 4 bases, with 4 bases between. This CDR3 comprises 12 residues. Germline CDR1 reads GTSNPN; CDR2 reads SVGIG (reference sequence). The chain's CDR3 is CAWSGVTGELFF. DNA for the CDR3: TGTGCCTGGAGTGGAGTCACCGGGGAGCTGTTTTTT.

The chain employs TRBV28 and TRBJ2-7; 7 bases map to TRBD1. The V gene end was trimmed by 10 bases and the J gene end by 1 base; junction bases not matched to a gene: 1. Germline values: CDR1 MDHEN, CDR2 SYDVKM. The CDR3 totals 11 residues. The CDR3: CATDRSYEQYF. CDR3 nucleotide sequence: TGTGCCACGGACAGGTCCTACGAGCAGTACTTC. The full variable domain, rest sourced from reference TRBV28 and TRBJ2-7, is DVKVTQSSRYLVKRTGEKVFLECVQDMDHENMFWYRQDPGLGLRLIYFSYDVKMKEKGDIPEGYSVSREKKERFSLILESASTNQTSMYLCATDRSYEQYFGPGTRLTVT.

V is TRBV19 and J is TRBJ1-5; 7 bases are shared with TRBD1. This CDR3 has 16 residues. Germline CDR1 reads LNHDA; CDR2 reads SQIVND (reference sequence). The V segment lost 4 bases and the J segment 1 base; nucleotides outside the gene matches: 7. The CDR3 DNA is TGTGCCAGTAGTAAACAGGGGATTGGAAGCAATCAGCCCCAGCATTTT. Encoded protein: CASSKQGIGSNQPQHF.

The V gene is TRBV5-6, the J gene TRBJ2-3; 8 bases fit TRBD1. V was clipped by 4 bases and J by 2 bases; unmatched bases: 6. CDR1 SGHDT and CDR2 YYEEEE come from the germline V gene. This CDR3 has 15 residues. CDR3 DNA: TGTGCCAGCAGCCCCGGGACAGGAACCACAGATACGCAGTATTTT. Protein sequence: CASSPGTGTTDTQYF.

The chain joins TRBV4-3 to TRBJ2-2, with D perhaps TRBD2 (5 bases). Germline CDR1 is LGHNA and CDR2 is YSLEER. The CDR3 runs to 15 residues. Trimming cost V 1 base and J 0 bases, with 6 bases left between them. The CDR3 DNA reads TGCGCCAGCAGCCAAGGCGGGTCGAACACCGGGGAGCTGTTTTTT. Residues: CASSQGGSNTGELFF.

CDR3 residues: CASRSGTSAYTQYF. Here the CDR3 DNA reads TGTGCCAGCAGATCCGGGACTAGCGCTTATACGCAGTATTTT. The V and J genes are TRBV28 and TRBJ2-3; 10 bases map to TRBD2. The CDR3 totals 14 residues. Germline assignment: CDR1 MDHEN and CDR2 SYDVKM. V lost 6 bases and J lost 7; bases outside the gene matches: 7.

V is TRBV6-1 and J is TRBJ2-1, with 9 bases identical to TRBD1. The germline V gene encodes CDR1 MNHNS and CDR2 SASEGT. Losses at the gene ends were 5 bases for V and 1 base for J; bases not matched to a gene: 3. This CDR3 is 15 amino acids long. CDR3 sequence reads: CASSLDRGSYNEQFF. CDR3 nucleotide sequence: TGTGCCAGCAGTCTTGACAGGGGGTCCTACAATGAGCAGTTCTTC.

The gene calls are TRBV28 and TRBJ1-5; 7 positions agree with TRBD1. The germline CDR1 and CDR2 sequences are MDHEN and SYDVKM. After removal of 5 bases from V and 0 bases from J, the junction contained 10 bases not matched to a gene. The CDR3 consists of 17 residues. The CDR3 DNA sequence: TGTGCCAGCAGTAGGGGGACAGATTCGTATAGCAATCAGCCCCAGCATTTT. Amino acids: CASSRGTDSYSNQPQHF.

This clone has just one count. Within the sample, other DNA sequences also encode this same CDR3. V usage is TRBV5-1 and J usage is TRBJ2-7; TRBD1 aligns across 7 bases. CDR3 length: 13 amino acids. The J segment lost 2 bases and the V segment lost 1 base, leaving 0 bases of the junction unmatched. Looked up from germline, CDR1 is SGHRS and CDR2 is YFSETQ. CDR3 coding DNA: TGCGCCAGCAGCTTGCAGGGGGCCTACGAGCAGTACTTC. Protein: CASSLQGAYEQYF.

This clone appeared a single time. This chain links TRBV9 with TRBJ1-3; maybe TRBD1 (5 bases). Germline-derived CDR1 and CDR2 are SGDLS and YYNGEE. V was trimmed by 0 bases and J by 4 bases, leaving 11 bases between them. The CDR3 loop spans 15 amino acids. The CDR3 loop is CASSVAGIVGNTIYF. CDR3 coding DNA: TGTGCCAGCAGCGTAGCAGGGATAGTAGGAAACACCATATATTTT.

The rearrangement links TRBV11-3 to TRBJ2-1; perhaps TRBD1 as D (5 bases). There are 16 residues in the CDR3. The ends were cut back, 5 bases at V and 4 bases at J, with 18 bases in the middle. CDR1 is SGHNT, CDR2 YENEEA, per germline. CDR3 sequence: CASSHRGSYGYNEQFF. Written as DNA, the CDR3 is TGTGCCAGCAGCCATAGGGGCTCGTATGGTTACAATGAGCAGTTCTTC.

The chain's CDR3 is CASSPRSYGYTF. CDR3 nucleotide sequence: TGTGCCAGCAGCCCCCGGTCCTATGGCTACACCTTC. The chain recombines TRBV6-5 with TRBJ1-2; D not resolved. The CDR3 is made up of 12 amino acids. The germline V gene encodes CDR1 MNHEY and CDR2 SVGAGI. V shed 6 bases and J shed 4 bases, with 9 bases lying between them.

V gene TRBV6-6 combines with J gene TRBJ2-2, with 10 positions matching TRBD1. V was clipped by 6 bases and J by 5 bases; unmatched bases: 3. The CDR3 covers 14 residues. From germline, CDR1 is MNHNY and CDR2 SVGAGI (reference sequence). CDR3 loop: CASSRTGGTGELFF. CDR3 DNA: TGTGCCAGCAGCAGGACAGGGGGTACCGGGGAGCTGTTTTTT.

The chain recombines TRBV11-2 with TRBJ2-1; the match to TRBD2 covers 9 bases. J lost 7 bases, V lost 1 base, and 11 bases had no gene match. Germline V gene data show CDR1 as SGHAT and CDR2 as FQNNGV. The CDR3 totals 17 residues. The CDR3 reads CASSLVAAGGPGNEQFF. CDR3 bases: TGTGCCAGCAGCTTAGTAGCGGCGGGAGGGCCAGGAAATGAGCAGTTCTTC. Combining the CDR3 with reference TRBV11-2 and TRBJ2-1 gives the whole variable domain EAGVAQSPRYKIIEKRQSVAFWCNPISGHATLYWYQQILGQGPKLLIQFQNNGVVDDSQLPKDRFSAERLKGVDSTLKIQPAKLEDSAVYLCASSLVAAGGPGNEQFFGPGTRLTVL.

Concerning this clone itself: Other DNA sequences in the sample encode the same CDR3. The V and J genes are TRBV6-5 and TRBJ1-5; TRBD1 matches at 7 bases. Trimming at V came to 4 bases and at J to 5 bases, leaving 5 bases not matched to a gene. The CDR3 consists of 14 residues. The germline V gene has CDR1 MNHEY and CDR2 SVGAGI. CDR3 loop: CASSLGQGDQPQHF. As DNA, the CDR3 is TGTGCCAGCAGTTTGGGGCAGGGGGATCAGCCCCAGCATTTT.

As for this clone: Relative to the germline gene, one junction end is altered; a read error may explain this. The chain has TRBV25-1 and TRBJ2-4; possibly TRBD1 for D (5 bases). CDR1 is MGHDK and CDR2 is SYGVNS in the germline V gene. The CDR3 is made up of 16 amino acids. CDR3 bases: TGTGCCAGCAGTCCCTACGGTGGGGCCGGCAAAAACAGTCAGTACTTC. It encodes CASSPYGGAGKNSQYF.

This rearrangement joins TRBV7-2 to TRBJ2-1; the match to TRBD2 covers 9 bases. The J segment lost 0 bases and the V segment lost 5 bases, leaving 5 bases of the junction unmatched. The CDR3 is 16 residues long. CDR1 and CDR2 (germline): SGHTA, FQGNSA. The CDR3 coding sequence is TGTGCCAGCAGCCATCTAGCGGGGAGCTCCTACAATGAGCAGTTCTTC. This sequence encodes CASSHLAGSSYNEQFF.

This clone was observed a few times. The chain employs TRBV5-1 and TRBJ2-1; perhaps TRBD1 as D (6 bases). Per the germline V gene, CDR1 is SGHRS and CDR2 is YFSETQ. V was trimmed by 0 bases and J by 0 bases, leaving 13 bases between them. The CDR3 consists of 17 residues. CDR3 amino acids: CASSLDPQGRSYNEQFF. In nucleotides, the CDR3 is TGCGCCAGCAGCTTGGACCCACAGGGTCGCTCCTACAATGAGCAGTTCTTC.